The clone carrying this T cell receptor (beta chain) was seen only once. CD8+ and CD4+ blood T cells underwent TCR beta sequencing. Isolation of CD8+ and CD4+ T cells was performed negatively, whereas enrichment of TEMRA cells was done by FACS. After extraction with the RNeasy kit, about 0.45 to 1 ug of the RNA was reverse transcribed using random hexamers. immunoSEQ multiplex PCR amplified TCR beta CDR3 across 54 Vbeta, 13 Jbeta. TCRdb reanalysed the immunoSEQ multiplex PCR reads using MiXCR and keeps one entry per CDR3 protein. The profile shows about 120,000 distinct CDR3 sequences, 92% of them singletons. This specimen comes from a study of CD8 T cells in Susac syndrome. The V gene's germline CDR1 is SGDLS and CDR2 YYNGEE. CDR3 length: 13 residues. The junction had 9 bases not matched to a gene; V was cut back by 4 bases and J by 12 bases.

The sample consisted of CD8+ T cells from PBMCs. The clonotype originates from a human donor in good health. This chain uses TRBV9 with TRBJ2-1; 8 nucleotides line up with TRBD1. In DNA form, the CDR3 reads TGTGCCAGCAGCCTCACCCCCGGGACAGGGCAGTTCTTC. Translating gives CASSLTPGTGQFF.